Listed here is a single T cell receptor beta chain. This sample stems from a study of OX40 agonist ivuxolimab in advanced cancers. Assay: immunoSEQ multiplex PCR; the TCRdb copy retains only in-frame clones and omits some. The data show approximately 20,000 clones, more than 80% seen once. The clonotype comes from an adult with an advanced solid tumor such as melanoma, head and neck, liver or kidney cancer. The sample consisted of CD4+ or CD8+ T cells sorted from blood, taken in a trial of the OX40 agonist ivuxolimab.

The CDR3 region is CASTRTSGSAQYF. CDR3 coding DNA: TGTGCCAGTACTAGGACTAGCGGGAGTGCTCAGTACTTC. The chain is built from TRBV19 and TRBJ2-7, with 13 bases fitting TRBD2. The germline gives CDR1 LNHDA, CDR2 SQIVND (reference sequence). This CDR3 region has 13 residues. V dropped 7 bases and J dropped 10; count of bases not matched to a gene: 7.